This T cell receptor (beta chain) emerged from a study of breast tumors, draining lymph nodes, adjacent tissues. Findings of the study overall: Findings are consistent with lymph node origin and intratumoral expansion of most tumor T cells. Tumor TCR diversity was below lymph nodes but above nontumor tissue.

TCRdb reprocessed the multiplex PCR reads via MiXCR and lists one record per CDR3 protein. In the table there are about 200,000 distinct CDR3 sequences, roughly 31% of which are singletons. On this clonotype itself: Its antigen remains unidentified. A read error may account for a junction end that differs from germline.

Germline V gene sequence: CDR1 KGHSH, CDR2 LQKENI. This CDR3 is built from 15 residues. Axillary draining lymph nodes of breast cancer patients supplied the node samples. The sequenced sample was axillary lymph node tissue. The sequence was obtained from a female donor with breast cancer. Some clones in this sample may be carry-over from other donors' samples. The chain joins TRBV18 to TRBJ1-5; D gene ambiguous. The CDR3 bases are TGTGCCAGCTCCCCGGGTACAGCTTACAATCAGCCCCGGCATTTT. Protein product: CASSPGTAYNQPRHF. Looking up the rest from reference TRBV18 and TRBJ1-5 gives the full variable domain: NAGVMQNPRHLVRRRGQEARLRCSPMKGHSHVYWYRQLPEEGLKFMVYLQKENIIDESGMPKERFSAEFPKEGPSILRIQQVVRGDSAAYFCASSPGTAYNQPRHFGDGTRLSIL.